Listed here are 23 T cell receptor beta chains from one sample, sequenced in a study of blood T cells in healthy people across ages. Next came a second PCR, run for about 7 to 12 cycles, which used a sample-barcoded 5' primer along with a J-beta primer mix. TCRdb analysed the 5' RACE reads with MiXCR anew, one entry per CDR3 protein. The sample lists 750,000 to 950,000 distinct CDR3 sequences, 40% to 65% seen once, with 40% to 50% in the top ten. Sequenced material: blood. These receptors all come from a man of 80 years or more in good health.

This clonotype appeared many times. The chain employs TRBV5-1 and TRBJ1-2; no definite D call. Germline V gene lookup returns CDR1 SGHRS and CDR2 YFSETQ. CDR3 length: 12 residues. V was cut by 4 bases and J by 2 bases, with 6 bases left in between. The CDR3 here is CASSRENYGYTF. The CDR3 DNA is TGCGCCAGCAGCCGCGAAAACTATGGCTACACCTTC.

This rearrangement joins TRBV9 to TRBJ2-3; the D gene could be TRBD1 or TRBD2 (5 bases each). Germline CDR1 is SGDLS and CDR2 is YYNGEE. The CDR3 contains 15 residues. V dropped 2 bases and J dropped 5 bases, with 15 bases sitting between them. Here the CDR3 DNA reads TGTGCCAGCAGCGTCCGAGGGGTTGACGGAGATACGCAGTATTTT. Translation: CASSVRGVDGDTQYF.

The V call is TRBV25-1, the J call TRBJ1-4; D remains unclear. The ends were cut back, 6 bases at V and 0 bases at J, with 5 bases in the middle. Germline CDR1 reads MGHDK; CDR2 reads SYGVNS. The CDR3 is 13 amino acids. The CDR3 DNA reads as TGTGCCAGCAGGCACCCAACTAATGAAAAACTGTTTTTT. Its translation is CASRHPTNEKLFF.

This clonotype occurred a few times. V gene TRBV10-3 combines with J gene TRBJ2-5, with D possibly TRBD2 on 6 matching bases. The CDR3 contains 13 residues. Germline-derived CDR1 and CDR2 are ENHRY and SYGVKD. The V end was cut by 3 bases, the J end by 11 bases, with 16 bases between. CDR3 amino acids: CAISESGLSEQYF. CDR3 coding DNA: TGTGCCATCAGTGAATCGGGACTTTCTGAGCAGTACTTC.

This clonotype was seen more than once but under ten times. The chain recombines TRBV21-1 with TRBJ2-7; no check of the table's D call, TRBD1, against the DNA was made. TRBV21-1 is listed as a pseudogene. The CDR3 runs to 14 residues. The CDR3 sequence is CASSCVSGVHEQYF. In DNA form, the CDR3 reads TGTGCCAGCAGCTGCGTGTCAGGGGTTCACGAGCAGTACTTC.

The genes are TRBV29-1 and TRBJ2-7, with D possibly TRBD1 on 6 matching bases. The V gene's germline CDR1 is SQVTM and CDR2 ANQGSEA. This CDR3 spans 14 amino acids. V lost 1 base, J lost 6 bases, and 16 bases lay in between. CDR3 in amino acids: CSVEVRRGLGEQYF. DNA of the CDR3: TGCAGCGTTGAAGTTCGCAGGGGTCTTGGCGAGCAGTACTTC.

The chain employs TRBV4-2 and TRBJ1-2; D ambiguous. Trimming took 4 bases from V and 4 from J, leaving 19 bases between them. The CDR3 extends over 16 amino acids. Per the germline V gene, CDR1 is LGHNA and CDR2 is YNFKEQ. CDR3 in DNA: TGTGCCAGCAGCCCCCCTAGGACCCCCGACTTCTATGGCTACACCTTC. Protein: CASSPPRTPDFYGYTF.

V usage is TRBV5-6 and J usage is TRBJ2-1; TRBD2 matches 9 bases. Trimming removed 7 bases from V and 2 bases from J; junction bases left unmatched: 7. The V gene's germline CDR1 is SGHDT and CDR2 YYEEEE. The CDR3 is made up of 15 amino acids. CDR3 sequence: CASLGRGRAYNEQFF. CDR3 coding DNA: TGTGCCAGCTTGGGACGCGGGAGGGCCTACAATGAGCAGTTCTTC.

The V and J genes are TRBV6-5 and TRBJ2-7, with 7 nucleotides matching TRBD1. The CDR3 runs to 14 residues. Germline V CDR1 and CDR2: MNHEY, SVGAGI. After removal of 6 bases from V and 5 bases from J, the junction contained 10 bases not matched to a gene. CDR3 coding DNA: TGTGCCAGCAGACACAGGACAGGTTTCCACGAGCAGTACTTC. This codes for CASRHRTGFHEQYF.

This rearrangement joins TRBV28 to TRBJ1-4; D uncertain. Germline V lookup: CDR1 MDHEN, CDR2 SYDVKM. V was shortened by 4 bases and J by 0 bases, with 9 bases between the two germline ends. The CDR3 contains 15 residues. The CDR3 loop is CASSSHSPTNEKLFF. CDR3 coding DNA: TGTGCCAGCAGTTCACATAGTCCAACTAATGAAAAACTGTTTTTT.

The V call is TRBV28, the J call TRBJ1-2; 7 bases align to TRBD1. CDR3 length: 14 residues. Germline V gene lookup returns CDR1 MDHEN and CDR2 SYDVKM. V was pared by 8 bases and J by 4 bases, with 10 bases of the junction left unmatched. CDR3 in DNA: TGTGCCAGCGAATTCGAGGGGGCTGTCTATGGCTACACCTTC. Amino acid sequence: CASEFEGAVYGYTF.

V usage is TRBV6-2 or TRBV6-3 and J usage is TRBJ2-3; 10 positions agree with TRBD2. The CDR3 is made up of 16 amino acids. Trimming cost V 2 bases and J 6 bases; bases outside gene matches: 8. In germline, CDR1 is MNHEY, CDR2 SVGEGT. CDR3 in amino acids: CASSYGTSGTKDTQYF. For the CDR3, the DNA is TGTGCCAGCAGTTACGGCACTAGCGGGACGAAGGATACGCAGTATTTT.

CDR3 region: CASRLLAGSYEQYF. In nucleotides, the CDR3 is TGTGCCAGCAGGCTACTAGCGGGGTCCTACGAGCAGTACTTC. V usage is TRBV27 and J usage is TRBJ2-7; TRBD2 aligns across 10 bases. This CDR3 is built from 14 residues. Germline trimming cut 6 bases from V and 1 base from J; bases unmatched to any gene: 3. The germline V gene has CDR1 MNHEY and CDR2 SMNVEV (reference sequence).

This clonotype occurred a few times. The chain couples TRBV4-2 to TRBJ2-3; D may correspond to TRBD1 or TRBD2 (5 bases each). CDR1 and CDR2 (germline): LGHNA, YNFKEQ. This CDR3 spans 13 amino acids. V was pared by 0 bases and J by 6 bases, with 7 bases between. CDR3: CASSQDRGDTQYF. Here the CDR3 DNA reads TGTGCCAGCAGCCAAGATCGGGGCGATACGCAGTATTTT.

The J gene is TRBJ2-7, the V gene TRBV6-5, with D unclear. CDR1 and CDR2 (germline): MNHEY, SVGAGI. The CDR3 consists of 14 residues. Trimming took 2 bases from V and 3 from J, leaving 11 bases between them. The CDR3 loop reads CASSYGPRSYEQYF. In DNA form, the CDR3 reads TGTGCCAGCAGTTACGGCCCCAGGAGCTACGAGCAGTACTTC.

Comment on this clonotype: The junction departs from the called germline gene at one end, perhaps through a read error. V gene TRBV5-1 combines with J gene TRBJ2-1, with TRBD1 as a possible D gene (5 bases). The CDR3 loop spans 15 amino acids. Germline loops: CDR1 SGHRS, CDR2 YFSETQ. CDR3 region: CASGLEVREYNEQFF. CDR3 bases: TGCGCCAGCGGCTTGGAAGTCAGGGAATACAATGAGCAGTTCTTC.

CDR3 sequence: CASSLASIWTDTQYF. CDR3 nucleotides: TGTGCCAGCAGCTTGGCCAGTATATGGACAGATACGCAGTATTTT. This chain links TRBV5-4 with TRBJ2-3; D ambiguous. Trimming left V 0 bases short and J 3 bases short, with 11 bases between. CDR3 length equals 15 residues. Germline CDR1 is SGHNT and CDR2 is YYREEE (reference sequence).

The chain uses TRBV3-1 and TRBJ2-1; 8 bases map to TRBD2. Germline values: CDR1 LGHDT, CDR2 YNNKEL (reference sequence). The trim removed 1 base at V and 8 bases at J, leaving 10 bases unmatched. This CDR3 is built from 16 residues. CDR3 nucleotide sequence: TGTGCCAGCAGCCAAGCTGGAGCGGGAGCCACGGATGAGCAGTTCTTC. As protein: CASSQAGAGATDEQFF.

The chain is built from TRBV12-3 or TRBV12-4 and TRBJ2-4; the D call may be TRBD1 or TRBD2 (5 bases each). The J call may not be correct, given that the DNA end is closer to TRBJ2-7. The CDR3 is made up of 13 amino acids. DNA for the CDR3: TGTGCCAGCAGTTTAAACGAGGGGTACGAGCAGTACTTC. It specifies CASSLNEGYEQYF.

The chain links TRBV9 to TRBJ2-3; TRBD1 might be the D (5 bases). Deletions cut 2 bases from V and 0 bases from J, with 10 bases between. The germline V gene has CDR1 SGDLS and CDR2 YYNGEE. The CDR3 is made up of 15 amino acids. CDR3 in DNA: TGTGCCAGCAGCGTCGTTGGGGCTAGCACAGATACGCAGTATTTT. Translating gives CASSVVGASTDTQYF.

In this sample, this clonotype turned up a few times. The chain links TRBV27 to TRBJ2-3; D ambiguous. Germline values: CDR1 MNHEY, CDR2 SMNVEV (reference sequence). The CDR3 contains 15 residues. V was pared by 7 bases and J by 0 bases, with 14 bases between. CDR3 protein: CASTIHPSSTDTQYF. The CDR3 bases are TGTGCCAGCACAATTCACCCTTCTAGCACAGATACGCAGTATTTT.

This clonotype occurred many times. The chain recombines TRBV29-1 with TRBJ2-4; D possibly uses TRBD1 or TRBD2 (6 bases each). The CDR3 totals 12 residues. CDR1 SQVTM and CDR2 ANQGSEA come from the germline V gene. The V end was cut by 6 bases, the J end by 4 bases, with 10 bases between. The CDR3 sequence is CSVQGTKNIQYF. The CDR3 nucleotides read TGCAGCGTGCAGGGGACTAAAAACATTCAGTACTTC.

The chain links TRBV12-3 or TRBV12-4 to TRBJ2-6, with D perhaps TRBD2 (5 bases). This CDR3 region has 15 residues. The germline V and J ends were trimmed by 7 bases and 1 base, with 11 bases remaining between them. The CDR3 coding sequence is TGTGCCAGCAAACCCACGGGATCTGGGGCCAACGTCCTGACTTTC. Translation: CASKPTGSGANVLTF.